This passage covers 10 T cell receptor beta chains from one sample sequenced in a study of blood T cell repertoires in COVID-19. Data came from immunoSEQ multiplex PCR; TCRdb stores just in-frame clones and leaves some out. This sample has about 94,000 clones; about nine tenths occur once, and the top ten carry 4.5% to 6%. Sample: peripheral blood. Receptors were obtained from a woman of 80 years or more with acute or convalescent COVID-19.

J is TRBJ2-7 and V is TRBV4-1; TRBD2 matches 7 bases. Looked up from germline, CDR1 is MGHRA and CDR2 is YSYEKL. The CDR3 has 18 residues. J gave up 0 bases and V 1 base, and 12 bases lay outside the gene matches. The DNA of the CDR3 is TGCGCCAGCAGCCAAGTTGACATGGGGCTAGCGGCCTCCTACGAGCAGTACTTC. It yields the protein CASSQVDMGLAASYEQYF.

To note about this clone: Within the sample, other DNA sequences also encode this same CDR3. The rearrangement uses TRBV13 and TRBJ1-2; TRBD1 matches 10 bases. The junction had 8 bases not matched to a gene; V was cut back by 5 bases and J by 5 bases. In germline, CDR1 is PRHDT, CDR2 FYEKMQ (reference sequence). The CDR3 runs to 15 residues. DNA for the CDR3: TGTGCCAGCAGCGTCTGGACAGGGGGTGGTTATGGCTACACCTTC. Translation gives CASSVWTGGGYGYTF.

The sample holds a few counts of this clone. The V gene is TRBV2, the J gene TRBJ1-2; D is perhaps TRBD1 (5 bases). V was pared by 7 bases and J by 8 bases, with 17 bases between. The germline V gene has CDR1 SNHLY and CDR2 FYNNEI. The CDR3 is made up of 13 amino acids. CDR3 region: CASTTRQNHGYTF. In DNA, the CDR3 is TGTGCCAGCACCACGAGACAGAATCACGGCTACACCTTC.

The rearrangement uses TRBV7-9 and TRBJ1-1, with D perhaps TRBD1 (5 bases). The V end was cut by 7 bases, the J end by 0 bases, with 12 bases between. This CDR3 is 14 amino acids long. In germline, CDR1 is SEHNR, CDR2 FQNEAQ (reference sequence). CDR3 in DNA: TGTGCCAGCAAACCGGGGGGAATGAACACTGAAGCTTTCTTT. Its translation: CASKPGGMNTEAFF.

The V gene is TRBV5-6, the J gene TRBJ2-5, with TRBD1 identical over 7 bases. The CDR3 totals 17 residues. The germline gives CDR1 SGHDT, CDR2 YYEEEE. V was pared by 3 bases and J by 2 bases, with 13 bases of the junction left unmatched. As DNA, the CDR3 is TGTGCCAGCAGCTCTCTTCGGGGCAGGGGGAGACAAGAGACCCAGTACTTC. Protein: CASSSLRGRGRQETQYF.

This chain uses TRBV28 with TRBJ1-5; 9 nucleotides align to TRBD1. The CDR3 is 12 amino acids. Germline assignment: CDR1 MDHEN and CDR2 SYDVKM. V was pared by 9 bases and J by 6 bases, with 3 bases of the junction left unmatched. CDR3: CASTGGFQPQHF. DNA for the CDR3: TGTGCCAGTACAGGGGGCTTTCAGCCCCAGCATTTT.

V gene TRBV4-3 combines with J gene TRBJ2-3, with 8 bases aligning to TRBD2. The CDR3 has 15 amino acids. The ends lost 6 bases at V and 1 base at J; junction bases unmatched: 6. Germline V gives CDR1 LGHNA, CDR2 YSLEER. The CDR3 region is CASSYSGARTDTQYF. The CDR3 nucleotides read TGCGCCAGCAGTTATAGCGGGGCCCGCACAGATACGCAGTATTTT.

The chain recombines TRBV6-5 with TRBJ1-2, with 7 bases fitting TRBD1. The germline V gene has CDR1 MNHEY and CDR2 SVGAGI. Trimming took 6 bases from V and 3 from J; bases not matched to a gene: 1. The CDR3 has 12 residues. The CDR3 DNA reads TGTGCCAGCAGGCAGGGGGACTATGGCTACACCTTC. Translated: CASRQGDYGYTF.

This clone was detected a few times. The rearrangement links TRBV19 to TRBJ1-2; the match to TRBD1 covers 7 bases. The CDR3 is made up of 15 amino acids. The germline V gene encodes CDR1 LNHDA and CDR2 SQIVND (reference sequence). V trimming: 6 bases; J trimming: 4 bases; junction bases outside the gene matches: 11. The CDR3 nucleotides are TGTGCCAGTAGCCGAGGGGACAGCGAGTTCTATGGCTACACCTTC. Residues: CASSRGDSEFYGYTF.

This chain links TRBV2 with TRBJ1-1, with D possibly TRBD1 on 6 matching bases. The CDR3 sequence is 14 residues long. Trimming pared 5 bases from V and 2 bases from J, leaving 12 bases between. CDR1 and CDR2 from the germline V gene are SNHLY and FYNNEI. As DNA, the CDR3 is TGTGCCAGCAGTCAGGGGTCCCGAAACACTGAAGCTTTCTTT. Translation: CASSQGSRNTEAFF.